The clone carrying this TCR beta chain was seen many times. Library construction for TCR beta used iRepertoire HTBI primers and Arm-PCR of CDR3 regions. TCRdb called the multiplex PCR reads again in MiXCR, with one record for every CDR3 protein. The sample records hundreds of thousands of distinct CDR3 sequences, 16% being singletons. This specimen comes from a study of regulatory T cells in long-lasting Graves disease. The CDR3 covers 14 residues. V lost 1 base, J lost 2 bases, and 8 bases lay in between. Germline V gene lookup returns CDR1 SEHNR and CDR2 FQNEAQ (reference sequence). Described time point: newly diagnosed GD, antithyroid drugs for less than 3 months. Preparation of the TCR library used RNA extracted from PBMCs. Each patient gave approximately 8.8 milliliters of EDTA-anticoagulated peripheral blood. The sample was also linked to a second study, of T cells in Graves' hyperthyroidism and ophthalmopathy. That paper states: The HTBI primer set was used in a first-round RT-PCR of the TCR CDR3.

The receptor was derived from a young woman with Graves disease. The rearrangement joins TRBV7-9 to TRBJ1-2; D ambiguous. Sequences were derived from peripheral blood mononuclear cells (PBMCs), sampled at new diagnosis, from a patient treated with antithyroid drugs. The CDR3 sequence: CASSLDAGNYGYTF. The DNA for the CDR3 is TGTGCCAGCAGCTTAGACGCAGGAAACTATGGCTACACCTTC.